This TCR beta chain derives from a study of blood T cell repertoires in COVID-19. After removal of 5 bases from V and 2 bases from J, the junction contained 7 bases not matched to a gene. CDR3 length equals 15 residues. CDR1 and CDR2 from the germline V gene are SGHAT and FQNNGV. Only in-frame clones appear in the TCRdb table, and some are missing; sequencing was by immunoSEQ multiplex PCR. This sample yields 350,000 to 450,000 clones, of which 88% are seen a single time; 1.2% to 1.5% belongs to the top ten. This chain uses TRBV11-2 with TRBJ2-3, with TRBD1 identical over 7 bases. The source is a woman aged 18-29 years who had been exposed to COVID-19. The sample consisted of PBMCs or T cells enriched from blood (not recorded which). The CDR3 sequence: CASSLTTGITDTQYF. As DNA, the CDR3 is TGTGCCAGCAGCCTCACGACAGGGATCACAGATACGCAGTATTTT.